This T cell receptor (beta chain) stems from a study of cytomegalovirus exposure and HLA in healthy donors. For this clone: The antigen is undetermined.

PCR involved 60 Vbeta and 13 Jbeta primers. Sequenced by immunoSEQ multiplex PCR; TCRdb stores in-frame clones only, minus some. The repertoire has about 99,000 clones, about a tenth of them found once; the top ten carry about 5%. Study-wide results and caveats: Equally common other TCR beta chains were less clonally expanded than HLA-associated ones, a later analysis found.

CDR3 size: 13 residues. Germline CDR1 MNHNS, CDR2 SASEGT. The V end was cut by 1 base, the J end by 1 base, with 5 bases between. The specimen sequenced was PBMCs. The chain recombines TRBV6-1 with TRBJ2-7, with no clear D. This clonotype was sampled from a man aged 40-55 years in good health and CMV-seropositive. CDR3 amino acids: CASSEGRSYEQYF. The CDR3 DNA follows: TGTGCCAGCAGTGAAGGTCGGTCCTACGAGCAGTACTTC.